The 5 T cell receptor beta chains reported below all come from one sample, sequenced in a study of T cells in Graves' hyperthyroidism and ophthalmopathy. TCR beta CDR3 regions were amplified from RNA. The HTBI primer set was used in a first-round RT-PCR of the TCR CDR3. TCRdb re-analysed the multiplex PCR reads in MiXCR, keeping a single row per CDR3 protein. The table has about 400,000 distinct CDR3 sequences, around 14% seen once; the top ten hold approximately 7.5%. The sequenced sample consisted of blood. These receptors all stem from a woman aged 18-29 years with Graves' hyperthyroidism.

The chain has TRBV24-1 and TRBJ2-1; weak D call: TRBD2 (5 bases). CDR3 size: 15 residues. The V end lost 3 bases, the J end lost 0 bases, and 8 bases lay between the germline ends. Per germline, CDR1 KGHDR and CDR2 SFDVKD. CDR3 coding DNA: TGTGCCACCAGTGATGCGGACTTCTCCTACAATGAGCAGTTCTTC. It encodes CATSDADFSYNEQFF.

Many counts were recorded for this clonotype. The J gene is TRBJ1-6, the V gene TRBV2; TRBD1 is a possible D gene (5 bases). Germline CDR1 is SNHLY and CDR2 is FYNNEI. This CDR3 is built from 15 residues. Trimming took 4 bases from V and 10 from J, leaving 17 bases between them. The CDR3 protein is CASSGRLPGGSPLHF. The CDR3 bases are TGTGCCAGCAGTGGCCGCCTCCCTGGGGGGTCACCCCTCCACTTT.

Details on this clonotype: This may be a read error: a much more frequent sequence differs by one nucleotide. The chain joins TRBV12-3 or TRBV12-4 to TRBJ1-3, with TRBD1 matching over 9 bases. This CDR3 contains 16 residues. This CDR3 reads CASSLPGQGSGNTTYF. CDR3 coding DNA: TGTGCCAGCAGTTTACCGGGACAGGGCTCTGGAAACACCACATATTTT.

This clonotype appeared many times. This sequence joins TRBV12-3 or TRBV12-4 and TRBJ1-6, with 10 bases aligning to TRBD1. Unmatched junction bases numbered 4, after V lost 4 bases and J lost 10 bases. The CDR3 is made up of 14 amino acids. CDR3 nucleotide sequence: TGTGCCAGCAGTTGGGGGACAGGGGCCTCACCCCTCCACTTT. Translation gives CASSWGTGASPLHF.

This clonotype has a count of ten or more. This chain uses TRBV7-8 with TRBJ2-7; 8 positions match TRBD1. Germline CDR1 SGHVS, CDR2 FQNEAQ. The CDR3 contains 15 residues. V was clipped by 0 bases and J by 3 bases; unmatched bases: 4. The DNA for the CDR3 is TGTGCCAGCAGCTTAGCCACGGGGACAGGCTACGAGCAGTACTTC. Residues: CASSLATGTGYEQYF. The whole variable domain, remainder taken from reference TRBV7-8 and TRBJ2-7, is GAGVSQSPRYKVAKRGQDVALRCDPISGHVSLFWYQQALGQGPEFLTYFQNEAQLDKSGLPSDRFFAERPEGSVSTLKIQRTQQEDSAVYLCASSLATGTGYEQYFGPGTRLTVT.